The 4 T cell receptor beta chains given below trace back to one sample, sequenced in a study of Graves' ophthalmopathy and Graves' hyperthyroidism. Amplification targeted the TCR beta CDR3 regions, with RNA transcripts as the source material. HTBI primers served in a first-round RT-PCR, which a second-round multiplex PCR followed. TCRdb reprocessed the multiplex PCR reads with MiXCR, giving one entry per CDR3 protein. Of around 660,000 distinct CDR3 sequences in the sample, roughly two fifths were seen once. Specimen: peripheral blood. All receptors come from an adult man with Graves' ophthalmopathy.

DNA for the CDR3: TGTGCCAGCAGCCGAGGGACTAGCGGGATTGCGCAGGGCGAAGAGACCCAGTACTTC. Protein product: CASSRGTSGIAQGEETQYF. The chain uses TRBV5-6 and TRBJ2-5, with TRBD2 identical over 13 bases. Germline assignment: CDR1 SGHDT and CDR2 YYEEEE. CDR3 length equals 19 residues. J lost 3 bases, V lost 4 bases, and 15 bases had no gene match.

As to this clonotype: A read error may be the cause here, since a much bigger clone is one base away. The chain recombines TRBV3-1 with TRBJ2-5, with 8 bases fitting TRBD2. The CDR3 is made up of 14 amino acids. Trimming removed 1 base from V and 5 bases from J; junction bases left unmatched: 3. Germline loops: CDR1 LGHDT, CDR2 YNNKEL (reference sequence). The CDR3 here is CASSQAGGRETQYF. CDR3 sequence (DNA): TGTGCCAGCAGCCAAGCGGGAGGGCGGGAGACCCAGTACTTC.

The rearrangement joins TRBV7-9 to TRBJ2-5; 9 nucleotides align to TRBD1. The CDR3 totals 17 residues. The germline gives CDR1 SEHNR, CDR2 FQNEAQ (reference sequence). V shed 1 base, J shed 5 bases, and the junction held 11 bases outside the gene matches. The CDR3 loop reads CASSLVSLGTGSETQYF. Written as DNA, the CDR3 is TGTGCCAGCAGCTTAGTGTCCCTCGGGACAGGGTCCGAGACCCAGTACTTC.

This clonotype was counted at least ten times. The chain joins TRBV12-3 or TRBV12-4 to TRBJ1-4; 7 bases line up with TRBD1. The V gene end was trimmed by 6 bases and the J gene end by 5 bases; junction bases not matched to a gene: 12. This CDR3 spans 16 amino acids. The CDR3 reads CASSSGQAAGNEKLFF. CDR3 coding DNA: TGTGCCAGCAGCTCCGGACAGGCCGCCGGCAATGAAAAACTGTTTTTT.